This TCR beta chain was profiled in a study of T cell responses to AZD1222 COVID-19 vaccine. Study results and limitations: Among AZD1222 vaccinees, only five to seven were seropositive at baseline. Females outnumbered males among donors, who were mostly white British; clonal diversity was possibly underestimated.

As regards this clone: The target antigen is unknown.

The V and J ends lost 0 bases and 7 bases respectively, with 14 bases between them. There are 14 residues in the CDR3. The germline CDR1 and CDR2 sequences are SGHRS and YFSETQ. Measured with immunoSEQ multiplex PCR; TCRdb has only the in-frame clones, and not every one. Here the sample spans about 110,000 clones, 80% to 95% being singletons. The source of this sequence is an adult who received the AZD1222 COVID-19 vaccine. The rearrangement links TRBV5-1 to TRBJ2-7; D perhaps matches TRBD1 (5 bases). Source: peripheral blood, taken 28 days after the second AZD1222 dose. CDR3 in amino acids: CASSLGQLPQEQYF. CDR3 nucleotide sequence: TGCGCCAGCAGCTTGGGACAGCTCCCCCAGGAGCAGTACTTC.